A selection of T cell receptor beta chains follows, all from one sample in a study of blood T cells in healthy people across ages. TCRdb passed the 5' RACE reads through MiXCR, listing each CDR3 protein once. The table shows 1.5 million or so distinct CDR3 sequences, with approximately 39% occurring only once. The sample was blood. These receptors all come from a woman between 18 and 29 years old in good health. CDR3s include the opening cysteine and the closing phenylalanine or tryptophan. A D gene is named only where the DNA matches it firmly. Clone size is given for some rows only: seen once, a few or many times, or a class if the clone is expanded.

d_call clone_size j_call v_call cdr3_aa cdr3_nt
- few TRBJ1-2 TRBV7-9 CASSARTELHSDTF TGTGCCAGCAGCGCCCGGACCGAACTTCATTCGGACACCTTC
- few TRBJ1-1 TRBV25-1 CASSPTGSTEAFF TGTGCCAGCAGTCCTACTGGTAGCACTGAAGCTTTCTTT
- few TRBJ1-4 TRBV29-1 CSVLRGDANEKLFF TGCAGCGTCCTCCGGGGCGATGCTAATGAAAAACTGTTTTTT
- - TRBJ1-4 TRBV7-9 CASSLDGGLNEKLFF TGTGCCAGCAGCCTAGATGGCGGGCTTAATGAAAAACTGTTTTTT
- few TRBJ1-5 TRBV20-1 CSTMVGRVNQPQHF TGCAGTACTATGGTGGGCAGGGTGAATCAGCCCCAGCATTTT
TRBD2 - TRBJ2-3 TRBV12-3/TRBV12-4 CASSSGTSITDTQYF TGTGCCAGCAGTAGCGGGACTTCTATCACAGATACGCAGTATTTT
TRBD1 - TRBJ2-7 TRBV11-3 CASSSDRDPYEQYF TGTGCCAGCAGCTCGGACAGGGATCCCTACGAGCAGTACTTC
- - TRBJ2-1 TRBV3-1 CASSQVDGQQFF TGTGCCAGCAGCCAAGTAGACGGCCAGCAGTTCTTC
- few TRBJ1-2 TRBV6-6 CASSYNGDGYTF TGTGCCAGCAGTTACAACGGCGACGGCTACACCTTC
TRBD2 - TRBJ2-1 TRBV12-3/TRBV12-4 CASSLELAVYNEQFF TGTGCCAGCAGTTTAGAACTAGCGGTCTACAATGAGCAGTTCTTC
- - TRBJ2-1 TRBV4-3 CAGSQDRFTWNEQFF TGCGCCGGCAGCCAAGATAGATTTACGTGGAATGAGCAGTTCTTC
TRBD1 few TRBJ1-6 TRBV2 CATPRDRNSPLHF TGTGCCACCCCCCGGGACAGAAATTCACCCCTCCACTTT
- - TRBJ2-7 TRBV7-2 CASSLRYGAGNNEQYF TGTGCCAGCAGCCTAAGATATGGGGCAGGGAATAACGAGCAGTACTTC
- - TRBJ1-2 TRBV5-1 CASSLTAPSGYTF TGCGCCAGCAGCTTGACTGCTCCCTCTGGCTACACCTTC
TRBD1 - TRBJ2-7 TRBV2 CASSVRGNEQYF TGTGCCAGCAGTGTCAGGGGGAACGAGCAGTACTTC
TRBD1 many TRBJ1-2 TRBV6-2/TRBV6-3 CASSYGDSYGYTF TGTGCCAGCAGTTACGGGGACAGCTATGGCTACACCTTC
- few TRBJ1-5 TRBV5-1 CASSLGAGFNQPQHF TGCGCCAGCAGCTTGGGGGCAGGGTTCAATCAGCCCCAGCATTTT
- - TRBJ2-7 TRBV4-3 CASSEPRTAVYEQYF TGCGCCAGCAGCGAACCCAGGACAGCTGTATACGAGCAGTACTTC
TRBD1 - TRBJ2-1 TRBV6-2/TRBV6-3 CASSSGTGSDEQFF TGTGCCAGCAGTTCCGGGACAGGGTCCGATGAGCAGTTCTTC
- few TRBJ1-5 TRBV12-3/TRBV12-4 CASSGRNWPQHF TGTGCCAGCAGTGGACGGAATTGGCCCCAGCATTTT
- few TRBJ1-1 TRBV4-1 CASSQVRGVMNTEAFF TGCGCCAGCAGCCAAGTCCGGGGTGTGATGAACACTGAAGCTTTCTTT
TRBD2 - TRBJ2-7 TRBV20-1 CSTSRPNSGTYEQYF TGCAGTACTAGCCGGCCGAATAGCGGGACCTACGAGCAGTACTTC
- - TRBJ1-6 TRBV7-2 CVSSLAGRVGSPLHF TGTGTCAGCAGCTTAGCGGGCAGGGTAGGATCACCCCTCCACTTT
- once TRBJ2-7 TRBV19 CASSVAQGVYEQYF TGTGCCAGTAGTGTGGCACAGGGAGTCTACGAGCAGTACTTC
- few TRBJ2-7 TRBV7-2 CASSYRLRANEQYF TGTGCCAGCAGCTACCGTTTAAGGGCCAACGAGCAGTACTTC
TRBD2 - TRBJ2-1 TRBV25-1 CASSEGGGRDNEQFF TGTGCCAGCAGTGAAGGCGGGGGGCGCGACAATGAGCAGTTCTTC
- few TRBJ2-4 TRBV12-3/TRBV12-4 CASSSRMGIAKNIQYF TGTGCCAGCAGTTCTAGGATGGGAATAGCCAAAAACATTCAGTACTTC
TRBD1 - TRBJ1-4 TRBV12-3/TRBV12-4 CASSLRAGGDEKLFF TGTGCCAGCAGTTTAAGGGCAGGGGGCGACGAAAAACTGTTTTTT